The 23 T cell receptor beta chains listed next were all sequenced from one sample in a study of radiation and T cells in renal cell carcinoma. Stated time point: blood 4 weeks post-SBRT, at nephrectomy. The treatment here: 15 Gy SBRT to primary tumor, nephrectomy 4 weeks later. Profiling relied on immunoSEQ multiplex PCR, and the TCRdb table lists in-frame clones only, not all of them. The sample lists just under 150,000 clones, about 88% seen once, with about a sixth in the top ten. The sequences come from blood, collected from a patient whose treatment included radiotherapy and nephrectomy. Every receptor here comes from a woman between 45 and 60 years old with renal cell carcinoma.

This chain joins TRBV6-6 and TRBJ2-5; D is ambiguous. V gave up 4 bases and J gave up 5 bases, with 20 bases separating them. CDR1 is MNHNY, CDR2 SVGAGI, per germline (reference sequence). The CDR3 is 16 amino acids. The CDR3 coding sequence is TGTGCCAGCAGTTTTTCTGACTCGCCACCTGAGGAGACCCAGTACTTC. Translation: CASSFSDSPPEETQYF.

On this clone itself: Its ends do not fully match the called genes, so a read error is possible. The CDR3 DNA follows: TGTGCCAGTTCGGAGCGGGAGAGATCCACAAATACGCAGTATTTT. It yields the protein CASSERERSTNTQYF. This chain connects TRBV19 to TRBJ2-3, with TRBD2 identical over 8 bases. Germline V gene sequence: CDR1 LNHDA, CDR2 SQIVND (reference sequence). The CDR3 loop spans 15 amino acids.

The chain carries TRBV28 and TRBJ1-5, with TRBD1 matching over 7 bases. Germline V gene data show CDR1 as MDHEN and CDR2 as SYDVKM. This CDR3 comprises 14 residues. The V gene end was trimmed by 6 bases and the J gene end by 7 bases; junction bases not matched to a gene: 9. For the CDR3, the DNA is TGTGCCAGCAGGTCCGGACAGGACGGGCAGCCCCAGCATTTT. It yields the protein CASRSGQDGQPQHF.

This chain joins TRBV27 and TRBJ1-2; the match to TRBD1 covers 9 bases. V was clipped by 5 bases and J by 7 bases; unmatched bases: 11. The CDR3 is 15 amino acids. Germline assignment: CDR1 MNHEY and CDR2 SMNVEV (reference sequence). CDR3 loop: CASSRDRDSSGGYTF. The CDR3 bases are TGTGCCAGCAGTAGGGACAGGGACTCATCGGGTGGCTACACCTTC.

This chain joins TRBV7-2 and TRBJ1-2; possible D gene TRBD1, 5 bases. Trimming took 4 bases from V and 8 from J, leaving 17 bases between them. The CDR3 totals 14 residues. Germline CDR1 and CDR2: SGHTA and FQGNSA. CDR3 protein: CASSSLGPIEGYTF. CDR3 in DNA: TGTGCCAGCAGCTCCCTGGGGCCTATAGAGGGCTACACCTTC.

This clone has only one observation. The gene calls are TRBV5-1 and TRBJ2-1, with 7 bases that match TRBD2. This CDR3 has 15 amino acids. The trim removed 7 bases at V and 2 bases at J, leaving 9 bases unmatched. Germline CDR1 and CDR2: SGHRS and YFSETQ. CDR3 residues: CASGRSSGPYNEQFF. Written as DNA, the CDR3 is TGCGCCAGCGGGAGGTCTAGCGGACCCTACAATGAGCAGTTCTTC.

This rearrangement joins TRBV5-5 to TRBJ1-5, with TRBD1 matching over 9 bases. Germline V lookup: CDR1 SGHKS, CDR2 YYEKEE (reference sequence). V gave up 3 bases and J gave up 2 bases; unmatched junction bases: 3. This CDR3 is built from 15 residues. The CDR3 here is CASSYRTGGNQPQHF. CDR3 bases: TGTGCCAGCAGCTATCGGACAGGGGGCAATCAGCCCCAGCATTTT. The variable domain in full, completed from reference TRBV5-5 and TRBJ1-5, reads DAGVTQSPTHLIKTRGQQVTLRCSPISGHKSVSWYQQVLGQGPQFIFQYYEKEERGRGNFPDRFSARQFPNYSSELNVNALLLGDSALYLCASSYRTGGNQPQHFGDGTRLSIL.

The chain links TRBV6-5 to TRBJ2-2, with D uncertain. CDR1 MNHEY and CDR2 SVGAGI come from the germline V gene. V was shortened by 6 bases and J by 4 bases, with 15 bases between the two germline ends. The CDR3 sequence is 15 residues long. CDR3 sequence: CASSDTQKSTGELFF. The CDR3 coding sequence is TGTGCCAGCAGCGATACTCAAAAGAGCACCGGGGAGCTGTTTTTT.

V gene TRBV6-1 combines with J gene TRBJ2-1; 9 bases are shared with TRBD2. The CDR3 is 15 amino acids. Germline assignment: CDR1 MNHNS and CDR2 SASEGT. V dropped 0 bases and J dropped 10; count of bases not matched to a gene: 7. CDR3 nucleotides: TGTGCCAGCAGTGAAGCTAGCGGGAGTATCGGAGAGCAGTTCTTC. As protein: CASSEASGSIGEQFF.

In this sample, this clone turned up once. The J gene is TRBJ1-4, the V gene TRBV6-6; a possible D gene is TRBD1 (5 bases). CDR1 is MNHNY, CDR2 SVGAGI, per germline (reference sequence). V shed 0 bases and J shed 16 bases, with 15 bases lying between them. This CDR3 contains 13 residues. CDR3 nucleotides: TGTGCCAGCAGTTACTCAGGGGTGGAAATGCGGTTTTTT. Protein product: CASSYSGVEMRFF.

The chain couples TRBV18 to TRBJ1-4; 7 bases are shared with TRBD1. The CDR3 covers 15 residues. Germline V lookup: CDR1 KGHSH, CDR2 LQKENI. After removal of 4 bases from V and 8 bases from J, the junction contained 10 bases not matched to a gene. The CDR3 region has the DNA TGTGCCAGCTCACTCACGACAGGGCGACGGGAAAAACTGTTTTTT. Its translation is CASSLTTGRREKLFF.

With regard to this clone: The identical CDR3 is also encoded by other nucleotide sequences in the sample. The CDR3, as DNA: TGTGCCAGCAGCGTTCGGCCAAGCTCCTACGAGCAGTACTTC. Amino acid sequence: CASSVRPSSYEQYF. The chain recombines TRBV9 with TRBJ2-7, with D unresolved. The CDR3 sequence is 14 residues long. Trimming took 2 bases from V and 0 from J, leaving 9 bases between them. Germline CDR1 and CDR2: SGDLS and YYNGEE.

This clone was found a few times. The gene calls are TRBV10-3 and TRBJ2-2; the D gene is possibly TRBD1 (6 bases). Germline V gives CDR1 ENHRY, CDR2 SYGVKD. This CDR3 has 13 residues. The V end lost 11 bases, the J end lost 4 bases, and 14 bases lay between the germline ends. CDR3 amino acids: CAHRVYGTGELFF. CDR3 DNA: TGTGCCCACAGGGTTTACGGCACCGGGGAGCTGTTTTTT.

This chain links TRBV28 with TRBJ1-4; TRBD1 might be the D (5 bases). The CDR3 runs 14 residues. V lost 2 bases to trimming and J lost 7 bases, with 11 bases between them. Germline V CDR1 and CDR2: MDHEN, SYDVKM. In nucleotides, the CDR3 is TGTGCCAGCAGTTTAGACAGAATCTCTGAAAAACTGTTTTTT. Its translation is CASSLDRISEKLFF.

The chain carries TRBV5-8 and TRBJ1-1; possible D gene TRBD1, 5 bases. CDR1 and CDR2 from the germline V gene are SGHTS and YDEGEE. With 1 base removed from V and 10 bases from J, the gap between germline ends came to 14 bases. This CDR3 is built from 13 residues. The CDR3 spells CASSLKVYRGAFF. The CDR3 coding sequence is TGTGCCAGCAGCTTGAAAGTCTATAGGGGAGCTTTCTTT.

The chain recombines TRBV7-2 with TRBJ1-5; D ambiguous. V dropped 4 bases and J dropped 0 bases, with 10 bases sitting between them. Per the germline V gene, CDR1 is SGHTA and CDR2 is FQGNSA. The CDR3 totals 15 residues. The CDR3 coding sequence is TGTGCCAGCAGCTCCAGGAGATTTAGCAATCAGCCCCAGCATTTT. Its protein product is CASSSRRFSNQPQHF.

The gene calls are TRBV7-2 and TRBJ2-5; D possibly corresponds to TRBD2 (5 bases). With 5 bases removed from V and 7 bases from J, the gap between germline ends came to 17 bases. CDR3 length: 14 residues. Germline CDR1 and CDR2: SGHTA and FQGNSA. The chain's CDR3 is CASSPPTEAGTQYF. The CDR3 DNA sequence: TGTGCCAGCAGCCCCCCCACTGAGGCGGGGACCCAGTACTTC.

The chain joins TRBV4-1 to TRBJ1-6; 8 nucleotides agree with TRBD1. Germline V gene sequence: CDR1 MGHRA, CDR2 YSYEKL. This CDR3 region has 17 residues. With 3 bases clipped from V and 12 bases from J, the junction kept 16 bases outside the gene matches. The DNA of the CDR3 is TGCGCCAGCAGCCATTATTCCGGAGGACAGGGTGGCGAACCCCTCCACTTT. It codes for CASSHYSGGQGGEPLHF.

The chain uses TRBV6-6 and TRBJ2-7; D assignment may be TRBD1 or TRBD2 (7 bases each). From germline, CDR1 is MNHNY and CDR2 SVGAGI (reference sequence). Trimming took off 7 bases at V and 6 bases at J, with 19 bases between the two ends. This CDR3 comprises 14 residues. The CDR3 sequence is CASTRGGASPEQYF. The CDR3 coding sequence is TGTGCCAGCACCAGGGGGGGGGCGAGCCCCGAGCAGTACTTC.

This clone came up a few times. Its ends do not fully match the called genes, so a read error is possible. The CDR3 protein is CASGGPVFF. The CDR3 nucleotides are TGTGCCAGTGGGGGCCCGGTCTTCTTC. This rearrangement joins TRBV19 to TRBJ1-2; a possible D gene is TRBD1 (6 bases). Germline lookup yields CDR1 LNHDA and CDR2 SQIVND (reference sequence). CDR3 size: 9 residues. The full variable domain, completed using reference TRBV19 and TRBJ1-2, is DGGITQSPKYLFRKEGQNVTLSCEQNLNHDAMYWYRQDPGQGLRLIYYSQIVNDFQKGDIAEGYSVSREKKESFPLTVTSAQKNPTAFYLCASGGPVFFGSGTRLTVV.

The chain employs TRBV28 and TRBJ1-5; D perhaps matches TRBD1 (5 bases). This CDR3 spans 13 amino acids. Germline assignment: CDR1 MDHEN and CDR2 SYDVKM. This chain's CDR3 is CFDRRNSNQPQHF. CDR3 nucleotides: TGTTTTGACAGAAGAAATAGCAATCAGCCCCAGCATTTT.

The rearrangement uses TRBV14 and TRBJ1-1; D is ambiguous. The V and J ends lost 5 bases and 7 bases respectively, with 11 bases between them. The CDR3 totals 12 residues. Germline CDR1 is SGHDN and CDR2 is FVKESK. The CDR3 nucleotides read TGTGCCAGCAGCTATGGACGTGGTGAAGCTTTCTTT. This codes for CASSYGRGEAFF.

The DNA of the CDR3 is TGTGCCAGCAGCGTAGAGGGACAGGTTATCAACGAGCAGTACTTC. Translation gives CASSVEGQVINEQYF. This chain links TRBV9 with TRBJ2-5; 8 bases align to TRBD1. The DNA end is more similar to TRBJ2-7, so the J call may be wrong. This CDR3 is 15 amino acids long. In germline, CDR1 is SGDLS, CDR2 YYNGEE.